One and the same sample provided the 29 T cell receptor beta chains below, sequenced in a study of blood T cell repertoires in COVID-19. The repertoire was sequenced with immunoSEQ multiplex PCR; TCRdb's copy has only in-frame clones and lacks some. The data hold about 150,000 clones, with roughly 88% observed a single time. The sample taken for sequencing was peripheral blood. The receptors were gathered from a man aged 60 to 69 with COVID-19, enrolled during active disease.

The V gene is TRBV18, the J gene TRBJ2-5; 7 bases line up with TRBD2. Germline V lookup: CDR1 KGHSH, CDR2 LQKENI. This CDR3 is 15 amino acids long. Trimming removed 0 bases from V and 0 bases from J; junction bases left unmatched: 1. CDR3 sequence: CASSPPTSYQETQYF. CDR3 sequence (DNA): TGTGCCAGCTCACCACCGACTAGCTACCAAGAGACCCAGTACTTC.

V gene TRBV7-8 combines with J gene TRBJ2-1; tentatively, D is TRBD1 (5 bases). Trimming took off 0 bases at V and 6 bases at J, with 12 bases between the two ends. CDR1 SGHVS and CDR2 FQNEAQ come from the germline V gene. CDR3 length: 15 amino acids. The CDR3 DNA follows: TGTGCCAGCAGCTTAGCAACCAAAAGGGGCAATGAGCAGTTCTTC. Its protein product is CASSLATKRGNEQFF.

The chain uses TRBV7-8 and TRBJ1-4, with a tentative D call TRBD1 (6 bases). The CDR3 runs 14 residues. V was cut by 8 bases and J by 5 bases, with 15 bases left in between. Germline CDR1 is SGHVS and CDR2 is FQNEAQ. CDR3: CASGNGQMNEKLFF. The DNA for the CDR3 is TGTGCCAGCGGGAACGGACAGATGAATGAAAAACTGTTTTTT. Based on the CDR3 plus reference TRBV7-8 and TRBJ1-4, the full variable domain is GAGVSQSPRYKVAKRGQDVALRCDPISGHVSLFWYQQALGQGPEFLTYFQNEAQLDKSGLPSDRFFAERPEGSVSTLKIQRTQQEDSAVYLCASGNGQMNEKLFFGSGTQLSVL.

V usage is TRBV7-2 and J usage is TRBJ2-7; D is undetermined. The CDR3 runs to 15 residues. Deletions cut 4 bases from V and 0 bases from J, with 13 bases between. Germline V CDR1 and CDR2: SGHTA, FQGNSA. The CDR3 is CASSSAAWSSYEQYF. The DNA for the CDR3 is TGTGCCAGCAGCTCCGCCGCTTGGAGCTCCTACGAGCAGTACTTC.

The chain combines TRBV6-2 or TRBV6-3 with TRBJ2-5; 10 nucleotides align to TRBD2. The J segment lost 4 bases and the V segment lost 5 bases, leaving 10 bases of the junction unmatched. Germline CDR1 reads MNHEY; CDR2 reads SVGEGT. The CDR3 has 16 amino acids. The CDR3 DNA is TGTGCCAGCAGTCAAAGTCTAGCGGGAGCAGGAGAGACCCAGTACTTC. Translated: CASSQSLAGAGETQYF.

The gene calls are TRBV4-3 and TRBJ2-1; possibly TRBD2 for D (7 bases). Germline lookup yields CDR1 LGHNA and CDR2 YSLEER. With 0 bases removed from V and 4 bases from J, the gap between germline ends came to 16 bases. The CDR3 runs 17 residues. The CDR3 loop is CASSQDKGGRGYNEQFF. CDR3 nucleotide sequence: TGCGCCAGCAGCCAAGATAAGGGGGGGAGAGGGTACAATGAGCAGTTCTTC.

The chain has TRBV5-4 and TRBJ2-7, with D unresolved. Germline CDR1 and CDR2: SGHNT and YYREEE (reference sequence). CDR3 length: 13 residues. The V gene lost 1 base and the J gene lost 3 bases, with 8 bases spanning the gap. CDR3 protein: CASSLNRNYEQYF. The CDR3, as DNA: TGTGCCAGCAGCTTGAACAGAAACTACGAGCAGTACTTC.

This sequence joins TRBV27 and TRBJ1-1, with D unresolved. Germline CDR1 MNHEY, CDR2 SMNVEV (reference sequence). Trimming pared 5 bases from V and 4 bases from J, leaving 8 bases between. The length of the CDR3 is 12 residues. DNA of the CDR3: TGTGCCAGCAGTCCCCGCGGCACTGAAGCTTTCTTT. Its translation: CASSPRGTEAFF.

The genes are TRBV9 and TRBJ2-5; weak D call: TRBD2 (6 bases). V lost 0 bases and J 5 bases, leaving 14 bases between the germline ends. Germline-derived CDR1 and CDR2 are SGDLS and YYNGEE. This CDR3 contains 15 residues. The CDR3 protein is CASSVALGRAETQYF. DNA of the CDR3: TGTGCCAGCAGCGTAGCTCTCGGGAGAGCGGAGACCCAGTACTTC.

The chain links TRBV10-2 to TRBJ1-1; 7 bases match TRBD1. The CDR3 contains 13 residues. The ends lost 6 bases at V and 4 bases at J; junction bases unmatched: 5. CDR1 and CDR2 (germline): WSHSY, SAAADI. The CDR3 sequence: CASSERQGTEAFF. The CDR3 DNA is TGCGCCAGCAGCGAGCGACAGGGCACTGAAGCTTTCTTT.

The chain uses TRBV6-6 and TRBJ2-1, with 7 bases that match TRBD2. CDR1 is MNHNY and CDR2 is SVGAGI in the germline V gene (reference sequence). Trimming removed 2 bases from V and 5 bases from J; junction bases left unmatched: 3. The CDR3 loop spans 14 amino acids. CDR3 amino acids: CASSYVGTNNEQFF. In DNA form, the CDR3 reads TGTGCCAGCAGTTACGTGGGGACTAACAATGAGCAGTTCTTC.

This clone has a handful of counts. The chain uses TRBV19 and TRBJ1-3; D is unclear. V was shortened by 4 bases and J by 0 bases, with 10 bases between the two germline ends. CDR3 size: 15 residues. Germline V gene data show CDR1 as LNHDA and CDR2 as SQIVND (reference sequence). CDR3 sequence: CASSTGRDSGNTIYF. In nucleotides, the CDR3 is TGTGCCAGTAGTACTGGACGGGACTCTGGAAACACCATATATTTT.

In this sample, this clone turned up a few times. The chain joins TRBV11-3 to TRBJ2-5, with a tentative D call TRBD2 (7 bases). The CDR3 consists of 13 residues. Per germline, CDR1 SGHNT and CDR2 YENEEA. Trimming cost V 5 bases and J 9 bases, with 16 bases left between them. CDR3 sequence reads: CASSQGRGAAQYF. DNA for the CDR3: TGTGCCAGCAGCCAGGGACGGGGGGCGGCCCAGTACTTC.

The V gene is TRBV6-2 or TRBV6-3, the J gene TRBJ1-1; D is unclear. Germline CDR1 and CDR2: MNHEY and SVGEGT. CDR3 length: 12 amino acids. With 5 bases removed from V and 5 bases from J, the gap between germline ends came to 9 bases. CDR3 sequence reads: CASSRPRTEAFF. The DNA for the CDR3 is TGTGCCAGCAGTCGCCCGAGGACTGAAGCTTTCTTT.

The genes are TRBV11-2 and TRBJ2-7; TRBD1 agrees at 8 bases. Germline V gene sequence: CDR1 SGHAT, CDR2 FQNNGV. The CDR3 loop spans 17 amino acids. After removal of 4 bases from V and 0 bases from J, the junction contained 11 bases not matched to a gene. CDR3 sequence reads: CASSWSDRAGPSYEQYF. In DNA, the CDR3 is TGTGCCAGCAGCTGGTCGGACAGGGCCGGACCCTCCTACGAGCAGTACTTC.

This chain connects TRBV6-2 or TRBV6-3 to TRBJ2-6; 7 bases are shared with TRBD1. The ends lost 5 bases at V and 4 bases at J; junction bases unmatched: 8. The CDR3 has 16 residues. Germline assignment: CDR1 MNHEY and CDR2 SVGEGT. CDR3 residues: CASSTLQGSGANVLTF. Written as DNA, the CDR3 is TGTGCCAGCAGTACATTACAGGGGTCCGGGGCCAACGTCCTGACTTTC.

Turning to this clone: The sample has other DNA sequences that encode this CDR3 too. The V call is TRBV18, the J call TRBJ1-1; possible D gene TRBD1, 6 bases. The CDR3 has 14 residues. V was clipped by 3 bases and J by 1 base, with 9 bases between them. The V gene's germline CDR1 is KGHSH and CDR2 LQKENI. CDR3 sequence: CASSPKTGNTEAFF. The CDR3 coding sequence is TGTGCCAGCTCACCGAAGACAGGGAACACTGAAGCTTTCTTT.

The CDR3 nucleotides are TGTGCCAGCAGTTTAACCTTCGGCGGCTCCACAGATACGCAGTATTTT. It specifies CASSLTFGGSTDTQYF. The rearrangement links TRBV27 to TRBJ2-3; D is unresolved. Germline V CDR1 and CDR2: MNHEY, SMNVEV (reference sequence). Trimming took 2 bases from V and 2 from J, leaving 14 bases between them. The CDR3 covers 16 residues.

This chain connects TRBV27 to TRBJ1-5, with TRBD1 as a possible D gene (5 bases). The germline V gene encodes CDR1 MNHEY and CDR2 SMNVEV (reference sequence). The CDR3 has 14 residues. Trimming removed 4 bases at V and 6 bases at J, with 13 bases between. The CDR3 loop is CASSSGLLGQPQHF. Here the CDR3 DNA reads TGTGCCAGCAGTTCGGGACTACTGGGTCAGCCCCAGCATTTT.

The chain recombines TRBV9 with TRBJ2-3, with D perhaps TRBD2 (5 bases). Germline V lookup: CDR1 SGDLS, CDR2 YYNGEE. This CDR3 comprises 14 residues. V was cut by 2 bases and J by 8 bases, with 15 bases left in between. CDR3 nucleotide sequence: TGTGCCAGCAGCGTCGAATACAGAGAGGGTACGCAGTATTTT. It translates to CASSVEYREGTQYF. The full variable domain, completed using reference TRBV9 and TRBJ2-3, is DSGVTQTPKHLITATGQRVTLRCSPRSGDLSVYWYQQSLDQGLQFLIQYYNGEERAKGNILERFSAQQFPDLHSELNLSSLELGDSALYFCASSVEYREGTQYFGPGTRLTVL.

This clone was recorded once. This sequence joins TRBV10-3 and TRBJ1-6; TRBD1 matches 11 bases. J was trimmed by 7 bases and V by 5 bases; bases with no gene match: 4. Germline V gives CDR1 ENHRY, CDR2 SYGVKD. The CDR3 length is 15 residues. CDR3 in amino acids: CAISRGQGGNSPLHF. In DNA form, the CDR3 reads TGTGCCATCAGTAGGGGACAGGGGGGAAATTCACCCCTCCACTTT.

This CDR3 is CASNPRPDSNYGYTF. The CDR3 region has the DNA TGCGCCAGCAACCCTCGCCCTGACTCTAACTATGGCTACACCTTC. The chain employs TRBV23-1 and TRBJ1-2, with no clear D. TRBV23-1 is reported as an ORF; its role is uncertain. This CDR3 has 15 amino acids. Trimming left V 7 bases short and J 0 bases short, with 15 bases between.

The V gene is TRBV2, the J gene TRBJ1-1; D not certain. Germline V lookup: CDR1 SNHLY, CDR2 FYNNEI. Trimming cost V 3 bases and J 11 bases, with 13 bases left between them. This CDR3 is 12 amino acids long. The CDR3 DNA follows: TGTGCCAGCAGTGATTTGGGGTGCGGGGCTTTCTTT. This codes for CASSDLGCGAFF.

This clone has a handful of counts. This chain links TRBV27 with TRBJ2-3; TRBD1 aligns across 8 bases. The length of the CDR3 is 17 residues. CDR1 and CDR2 from the germline V gene are MNHEY and SMNVEV (reference sequence). V shed 6 bases and J 2 bases; nucleotides not matched to a gene: 13. The CDR3 sequence: CASSPGGGTGDTDTQYF. The CDR3 coding sequence is TGTGCCAGCAGCCCCGGGGGCGGGACAGGAGACACAGATACGCAGTATTTT.

This clone is a singleton in its sample. The rearrangement joins TRBV7-3 to TRBJ2-3; possible D gene TRBD2, 6 bases. Trimming left V 3 bases short and J 2 bases short, with 9 bases between. CDR1 is SGHTA, CDR2 FQGTGA, per germline. The CDR3 has 14 residues. The CDR3 region is CASSFGGLTDTQYF. For the CDR3, the DNA is TGTGCCAGCAGCTTCGGGGGTCTCACAGATACGCAGTATTTT.

The chain couples TRBV5-1 to TRBJ1-2; tentatively, D is TRBD1 (5 bases). Germline lookup yields CDR1 SGHRS and CDR2 YFSETQ. This CDR3 has 15 amino acids. V was trimmed by 0 bases and J by 2 bases, leaving 11 bases between them. DNA for the CDR3: TGCGCCAGCAGCTTGGGGTCAGGGCAAAACTATGGCTACACCTTC. It yields the protein CASSLGSGQNYGYTF. Looking up the rest from reference TRBV5-1 and TRBJ1-2 gives the full variable domain: KAGVTQTPRYLIKTRGQQVTLSCSPISGHRSVSWYQQTPGQGLQFLFEYFSETQRNKGNFPGRFSGRQFSNSRSEMNVSTLELGDSALYLCASSLGSGQNYGYTFGSGTRLTVV.

V is TRBV29-1 and J is TRBJ1-1, with 7 bases matching TRBD1. Germline loops: CDR1 SQVTM, CDR2 ANQGSEA. V gave up 6 bases and J gave up 5 bases; unmatched junction bases: 6. CDR3 size: 12 residues. CDR3 sequence: CSVGEQGTEAFF. The DNA for the CDR3 is TGCAGCGTCGGCGAACAGGGGACTGAAGCTTTCTTT.

The rearrangement links TRBV9 to TRBJ2-2, with a possible D match to TRBD1 (5 bases). V was trimmed by 4 bases and J by 4 bases, leaving 11 bases between them. The CDR3 has 14 residues. Germline CDR1 SGDLS, CDR2 YYNGEE. The CDR3 protein is CASSPQGSTGELFF. The CDR3 region has the DNA TGTGCCAGCAGCCCCCAGGGCTCCACCGGGGAGCTGTTTTTT. The variable domain in full, with the rest retrieved from reference TRBV9 and TRBJ2-2, is DSGVTQTPKHLITATGQRVTLRCSPRSGDLSVYWYQQSLDQGLQFLIQYYNGEERAKGNILERFSAQQFPDLHSELNLSSLELGDSALYFCASSPQGSTGELFFGEGSRLTVL.

This clone was found a few times. The rearrangement links TRBV5-1 to TRBJ1-2, with 7 bases lining up with TRBD1. Losses at the gene ends were 1 base for V and 2 bases for J; bases not matched to a gene: 2. CDR3 length: 14 amino acids. Looked up from germline, CDR1 is SGHRS and CDR2 is YFSETQ. CDR3 sequence (DNA): TGCGCCAGCAGCTTGACAGGGGAAAACTATGGCTACACCTTC. This gives the protein CASSLTGENYGYTF.